Below, 18 T cell receptor beta chains from the same sample are listed, as sequenced in a study of vaccination effects on CD4 cells after COVID-19. Their antigens are not known. At the end of nine to ten days of culture, CD4+ T cells were isolated. It was two doses of either the BNT162b2 or mRNA-1273 vaccine that participants received. Generated by immunoSEQ multiplex PCR, the TCRdb table keeps only in-frame clones and is missing some. The repertoire consists of approximately 74,000 clones, with roughly 75% occurring once and the leading ten covering around 2.1%. The material sequenced was CD4+ T cells from PBMCs cultured without peptide, taken after COVID-19 vaccination. The receptors were gathered from a human donor who received a COVID-19 vaccine.

The genes are TRBV7-9 and TRBJ1-1; D gene uncertain. Looked up from germline, CDR1 is SEHNR and CDR2 is FQNEAQ (reference sequence). The CDR3 length is 11 residues. Trimming stripped 5 bases from V and 4 bases from J, with 5 bases between. CDR3 DNA sequence: TGTGCCAGCAGCACCGGCACTGAAGCTTTCTTT. Translation gives CASSTGTEAFF.

This clone appeared a few times. The same CDR3 also results from other DNA sequences found in this sample. The rearrangement joins TRBV5-1 to TRBJ1-5; D is possibly TRBD1 (5 bases). Germline CDR1 SGHRS, CDR2 YFSETQ. The CDR3 consists of 15 residues. V lost 5 bases and J lost 0, with 12 bases in between. The CDR3 nucleotides are TGCGCCAGCAGTCCCTCGGGGGATAGCAATCAGCCCCAGCATTTT. Translating gives CASSPSGDSNQPQHF. The full variable domain, completed using reference TRBV5-1 and TRBJ1-5, is KAGVTQTPRYLIKTRGQQVTLSCSPISGHRSVSWYQQTPGQGLQFLFEYFSETQRNKGNFPGRFSGRQFSNSRSEMNVSTLELGDSALYLCASSPSGDSNQPQHFGDGTRLSIL.

The CDR3 protein is CASSEWQLKGEKLFF. Here the CDR3 DNA reads TGTGCCAGCAGTGAATGGCAGCTCAAGGGGGAAAAACTGTTTTTT. The rearrangement joins TRBV6-1 to TRBJ1-4; maybe TRBD1 (5 bases). CDR3 length: 15 amino acids. The germline gives CDR1 MNHNS, CDR2 SASEGT. V was trimmed by 2 bases and J by 8 bases, leaving 15 bases between them.

J is TRBJ1-2 and V is TRBV5-6; the D is unclear. The V and J ends lost 0 bases and 2 bases respectively, with 8 bases between them. Germline loops: CDR1 SGHDT, CDR2 YYEEEE. This CDR3 is built from 14 residues. The CDR3 nucleotides are TGTGCCAGCAGCTTGGGTAGTTCCAACTATGGCTACACCTTC. It yields the protein CASSLGSSNYGYTF.

The V gene is TRBV6-5, the J gene TRBJ2-1, with D possibly called TRBD1 or TRBD2 (5 bases each). The V and J ends lost 6 bases and 10 bases respectively, with 19 bases between them. There are 14 residues in the CDR3. CDR1 and CDR2 (germline): MNHEY, SVGAGI. CDR3 coding DNA: TGTGCCAGCAGAACCACCGGAGGATGGGGCGAGCAGTTCTTC. Amino acids: CASRTTGGWGEQFF.

In its sample, this clone was seen a few times. The V gene is TRBV4-1, the J gene TRBJ2-1, with a weak D call TRBD2 (5 bases). V lost 0 bases, J lost 4 bases, and 10 bases lay in between. CDR1 MGHRA and CDR2 YSYEKL come from the germline V gene. The CDR3 length is 15 residues. DNA for the CDR3: TGCGCCAGCAGCCAAGATCCCGGCGGGTACAATGAGCAGTTCTTC. Translation gives CASSQDPGGYNEQFF.

This clone was detected only a few times. The chain employs TRBV7-2 and TRBJ1-4, with D tentatively TRBD1 (5 bases). Per germline, CDR1 SGHTA and CDR2 FQGNSA. Trimming took off 1 base at V and 7 bases at J, with 10 bases between the two ends. The CDR3 totals 14 residues. The CDR3 here is CASSLGGLGEKLFF. CDR3 bases: TGTGCCAGCAGCTTAGGGGGCCTCGGTGAAAAACTGTTTTTT.

The chain employs TRBV7-3 and TRBJ2-2; TRBD1 matches 7 bases. Germline-derived CDR1 and CDR2 are SGHTA and FQGTGA. V trimming: 5 bases; J trimming: 4 bases; junction bases outside the gene matches: 1. This CDR3 has 13 residues. The CDR3: CASSRQGTGELFF. The CDR3 DNA follows: TGTGCCAGCAGCCGACAGGGCACCGGGGAGCTGTTTTTT.

CDR3 loop: CASSPPEGPNEQFF. The CDR3 nucleotides are TGTGCCAGCTCACCACCGGAGGGCCCAAATGAGCAGTTCTTC. The gene calls are TRBV18 and TRBJ2-1; the D gene is possibly TRBD2 (6 bases). V dropped 0 bases and J dropped 7 bases, with 10 bases sitting between them. Germline-derived CDR1 and CDR2 are KGHSH and LQKENI. CDR3 length equals 14 residues.

V usage is TRBV2 and J usage is TRBJ2-5, with D possibly being TRBD2 (5 bases). The germline CDR1 and CDR2 sequences are SNHLY and FYNNEI. CDR3 size: 12 residues. Trimming shortened V by 6 bases and J by 4 bases, and 9 bases separated the two germline ends. The CDR3 nucleotides read TGTGCCAGCAGCGGGGATGGAGAGACCCAGTACTTC. Its protein product is CASSGDGETQYF.

The chain carries TRBV6-6 and TRBJ2-2; D gene uncertain. There are 13 residues in the CDR3. Per germline, CDR1 MNHNY and CDR2 SVGAGI (reference sequence). Trimming pared 7 bases from V and 1 base from J, leaving 7 bases between. CDR3 sequence (DNA): TGTGCCAGCACCAAGGGGAACACCGGGGAGCTGTTTTTT. Translating gives CASTKGNTGELFF.

This chain uses TRBV15 with TRBJ2-1, with 15 bases lining up with TRBD2. The germline CDR1 and CDR2 sequences are LNHNV and YYDKDF (reference sequence). This CDR3 contains 18 residues. J was trimmed by 1 base and V by 5 bases; bases with no gene match: 6. The CDR3 is CATSGTSGGPKSYNEQFF. CDR3 DNA: TGTGCCACCAGCGGGACTAGCGGGGGGCCGAAATCCTACAATGAGCAGTTCTTC.

This chain uses TRBV3-1 (or the pseudogene TRBV3-2) with TRBJ2-1; D tentatively fits TRBD1 or TRBD2 (5 bases each). Trimming left V 1 base short and J 10 bases short, with 23 bases between. The CDR3 consists of 17 residues. Germline V gene sequence: CDR1 LGHDT, CDR2 YNNKEL (reference sequence). The CDR3 spells CASSQGGSGTSTGEQFF. The CDR3 DNA reads TGTGCCAGCAGCCAAGGTGGTTCCGGGACCTCCACGGGAGAGCAGTTCTTC.

This rearrangement joins TRBV3-1 (or the pseudogene TRBV3-2) to TRBJ1-2; D gene ambiguous. The CDR3 contains 12 residues. Germline V gene data show CDR1 as LGHDT and CDR2 as YNNKEL (reference sequence). V was trimmed by 0 bases and J by 6 bases, leaving 5 bases between them. The CDR3 spells CASSQDYNGYTF. In DNA form, the CDR3 reads TGTGCCAGCAGCCAAGATTATAATGGCTACACCTTC.

The rearrangement links TRBV7-9 to TRBJ1-2; D may be TRBD1 (5 bases). Germline-derived CDR1 and CDR2 are SEHNR and FQNEAQ (reference sequence). The CDR3 length is 13 residues. V gave up 7 bases and J gave up 2 bases, with 11 bases separating them. The CDR3 region has the DNA TGTGCCAGCACCGGCAGGGCAAACTATGGCTACACCTTC. It is translated as CASTGRANYGYTF.

V usage is TRBV2 and J usage is TRBJ2-1; possibly TRBD1 for D (6 bases). The CDR3 spans 14 residues. Trimming removed 6 bases from V and 4 bases from J, with 13 bases in between. CDR1 SNHLY and CDR2 FYNNEI come from the germline V gene. CDR3 in amino acids: CASSARDTYNEQFF. As DNA, the CDR3 is TGTGCCAGCAGCGCAAGGGACACGTACAATGAGCAGTTCTTC.

This clone is a singleton in its sample. This chain uses TRBV2 with TRBJ1-5; D perhaps matches TRBD1 (5 bases). The CDR3 is 15 amino acids. Germline V lookup: CDR1 SNHLY, CDR2 FYNNEI. Trimming removed 6 bases at V and 0 bases at J, with 12 bases between. The CDR3 nucleotides read TGTGCCAGCAGGGGGGGACTGTATAGCAATCAGCCCCAGCATTTT. Protein product: CASRGGLYSNQPQHF.

The table lists this clone with a few counts. V gene TRBV5-1 combines with J gene TRBJ1-5, with D uncertain. The ends were cut back, 0 bases at V and 5 bases at J, with 6 bases in the middle. CDR1 and CDR2 from the germline V gene are SGHRS and YFSETQ. The CDR3 spans 13 residues. The CDR3, as DNA: TGCGCCAGCAGCTTGGCCAACGATCAGCCCCAGCATTTT. This gives the protein CASSLANDQPQHF. The full variable domain, in which reference TRBV5-1 and TRBJ1-5 provide the parts outside the CDR3, is KAGVTQTPRYLIKTRGQQVTLSCSPISGHRSVSWYQQTPGQGLQFLFEYFSETQRNKGNFPGRFSGRQFSNSRSEMNVSTLELGDSALYLCASSLANDQPQHFGDGTRLSIL.